Below, 30 T cell receptor beta chains from the same sample are listed, as sequenced in a study of blood T cell repertoires in COVID-19. Using immunoSEQ multiplex PCR, the repertoire was profiled, and TCRdb retains in-frame clones only, with some absent. The sample has tens of thousands of clones; around three quarters are singletons. Sequenced sample: peripheral blood. The receptors here all came from a woman older than 75 with active or convalescent COVID-19.

A single count supports this clone. The V call is TRBV6-6, the J call TRBJ2-2, with 13 bases identical to TRBD2. Trimming removed 8 bases from V and 7 bases from J; junction bases left unmatched: 7. The CDR3 consists of 15 residues. The V gene's germline CDR1 is MNHNY and CDR2 SVGAGI (reference sequence). The CDR3 loop is CASGTSGGASGELFF. CDR3 bases: TGTGCCAGCGGAACTAGCGGGGGGGCGAGCGGGGAGCTGTTTTTT.

This clone appeared once. J is TRBJ2-1 and V is TRBV3-1 (or the pseudogene TRBV3-2), with TRBD2 identical over 8 bases. Per the germline V gene, CDR1 is LGHDT and CDR2 is YNNKEL (reference sequence). The CDR3 has 15 residues. V lost 4 bases and J lost 2; bases outside the gene matches: 4. In DNA form, the CDR3 reads TGTGCCAGCAGCCCCCCACTAGCGGCCTACAATGAGCAGTTCTTC. As protein: CASSPPLAAYNEQFF.

The V gene is TRBV10-1, the J gene TRBJ1-2, with 10 bases identical to TRBD1. The CDR3 is 13 residues long. The germline gives CDR1 WNHNN, CDR2 SYGVQD (reference sequence). The junction had 1 base not matched to a gene; V was cut back by 4 bases and J by 5 bases. This chain's CDR3 is CASSGTGGYGYTF. The CDR3, as DNA: TGCGCCAGCAGTGGGACAGGGGGATATGGCTACACCTTC.

This clone was seen a single time. The chain couples TRBV9 to TRBJ2-7; TRBD1 matches at 10 bases. CDR1 and CDR2 (germline): SGDLS, YYNGEE. V lost 7 bases, J lost 2 bases, and 6 bases stayed unmatched. The CDR3 sequence is 14 residues long. The CDR3 loop reads CASGPGQGAYEQYF. Written as DNA, the CDR3 is TGTGCCAGCGGACCCGGACAGGGGGCCTACGAGCAGTACTTC.

The chain is built from TRBV5-1 and TRBJ2-7; 8 bases line up with TRBD1. The CDR3 is 15 amino acids. Germline loops: CDR1 SGHRS, CDR2 YFSETQ. Trimming at V came to 0 bases and at J to 3 bases, leaving 5 bases not matched to a gene. CDR3 coding DNA: TGCGCCAGCAGCTTGGTAGCAGGACAGGGCTACGAGCAGTACTTC. Translated, it gives CASSLVAGQGYEQYF. Full variable domain (remainder filled in from reference TRBV5-1 and TRBJ2-7): KAGVTQTPRYLIKTRGQQVTLSCSPISGHRSVSWYQQTPGQGLQFLFEYFSETQRNKGNFPGRFSGRQFSNSRSEMNVSTLELGDSALYLCASSLVAGQGYEQYFGPGTRLTVT.

The V and J genes are TRBV4-3 and TRBJ2-3; 9 nucleotides match TRBD2. Germline V gene lookup returns CDR1 LGHNA and CDR2 YSLEER. The trim removed 3 bases at V and 6 bases at J, leaving 7 bases unmatched. The CDR3 has 15 residues. The CDR3 is CASSQTGTSRDTQYF. In DNA form, the CDR3 reads TGCGCCAGCAGCCAGACCGGGACTAGCCGGGATACGCAGTATTTT.

The V and J genes are TRBV5-1 and TRBJ2-7; D is perhaps TRBD2 (5 bases). Per the germline V gene, CDR1 is SGHRS and CDR2 is YFSETQ. Trimming cost V 1 base and J 7 bases, with 15 bases left between them. CDR3 size: 14 residues. The CDR3 coding sequence is TGCGCCAGCAGCTTGCGGGCGGACTCTAGGGAGCAGTACTTC. It encodes CASSLRADSREQYF. The full variable domain, rest sourced from reference TRBV5-1 and TRBJ2-7, is KAGVTQTPRYLIKTRGQQVTLSCSPISGHRSVSWYQQTPGQGLQFLFEYFSETQRNKGNFPGRFSGRQFSNSRSEMNVSTLELGDSALYLCASSLRADSREQYFGPGTRLTVT.

This clone has only a few counts. The genes are TRBV15 and TRBJ1-5; 9 positions agree with TRBD1. There are 17 residues in the CDR3. Germline trimming cut 6 bases from V and 0 bases from J; bases unmatched to any gene: 9. Per germline, CDR1 LNHNV and CDR2 YYDKDF (reference sequence). CDR3 residues: CATRDTGTGYSNQPQHF. CDR3 nucleotide sequence: TGTGCCACCAGGGATACCGGGACAGGGTATAGCAATCAGCCCCAGCATTTT. The variable domain in full, completed from reference TRBV15 and TRBJ1-5, reads DAMVIQNPRYQVTQFGKPVTLSCSQTLNHNVMYWYQQKSSQAPKLLFHYYDKDFNNEADTPDNFQSRRPNTSFCFLDIRSPGLGDTAMYLCATRDTGTGYSNQPQHFGDGTRLSIL.

V and J are TRBV7-2 and TRBJ2-5; D may be TRBD2 (5 bases). Germline CDR1 and CDR2: SGHTA and FQGNSA. The CDR3 has 13 residues. V lost 5 bases, J lost 5 bases, and 12 bases lay in between. CDR3 coding DNA: TGTGCCAGCAGCCGATGGGTAGCGGAGACCCAGTACTTC. It specifies CASSRWVAETQYF.

The chain uses TRBV2 and TRBJ1-2; 7 positions match TRBD1. This CDR3 is built from 13 residues. Germline loops: CDR1 SNHLY, CDR2 FYNNEI. Germline trimming cut 4 bases from V and 5 bases from J; bases unmatched to any gene: 4. The CDR3 loop reads CASSARGTYGYTF. The CDR3, as DNA: TGTGCCAGCAGTGCCAGGGGGACTTATGGCTACACCTTC.

The table lists this clone with a few counts. J is TRBJ2-3 and V is TRBV5-1; 9 bases fit TRBD1. The germline V gene has CDR1 SGHRS and CDR2 YFSETQ. The V segment lost 6 bases and the J segment 5 bases; nucleotides outside the gene matches: 10. The CDR3 length is 15 residues. The CDR3 DNA follows: TGCGCCAGCACGTGGGGACAGGGAAAGGGAGATACGCAGTATTTT. Translation: CASTWGQGKGDTQYF.

The V call is TRBV4-1, the J call TRBJ2-2, with 15 positions matching TRBD2. Trimming removed 0 bases from V and 3 bases from J; junction bases left unmatched: 5. Germline loops: CDR1 MGHRA, CDR2 YSYEKL. The CDR3 runs to 19 residues. For the CDR3, the DNA is TGCGCCAGCAGCCAAGAGCCGGGACTAGCGGGGGGCTACACCGGGGAGCTGTTTTTT. It yields the protein CASSQEPGLAGGYTGELFF.

This clone appeared a few times. The genes are TRBV3-1 (or the pseudogene TRBV3-2) and TRBJ1-5, with D unresolved. The CDR3 is 16 residues long. The germline V and J ends were trimmed by 3 bases and 2 bases, with 14 bases remaining between them. From germline, CDR1 is LGHDT and CDR2 YNNKEL (reference sequence). The CDR3 nucleotides are TGTGCCAGCAGCCATCAAGGGAGCTGGGGCAATCAGCCCCAGCATTTT. It specifies CASSHQGSWGNQPQHF.

This sequence joins TRBV4-3 and TRBJ1-1; D uncertain. V was trimmed by 0 bases and J by 0 bases, leaving 8 bases between them. Looked up from germline, CDR1 is LGHNA and CDR2 is YSLEER. The length of the CDR3 is 15 residues. Here the CDR3 DNA reads TGCGCCAGCAGCCAAGAGGCAGGTATGAACACTGAAGCTTTCTTT. Translating gives CASSQEAGMNTEAFF.

The CDR3 coding sequence is TGTGCCAGCAGCTTCCGGGCGGGGAGCTCCTACGAGCAGTACTTC. Amino acids: CASSFRAGSSYEQYF. The V call is TRBV7-2, the J call TRBJ2-7; D might be TRBD2 (6 bases). Germline CDR1 SGHTA, CDR2 FQGNSA. Trimming shortened V by 3 bases and J by 0 bases, and 12 bases separated the two germline ends. The CDR3 is 15 residues long.

The chain is built from TRBV30 and TRBJ2-3, with D possibly matching TRBD1 (6 bases). This CDR3 is 18 amino acids long. The V end was cut by 0 bases, the J end by 1 base, with 20 bases between. Germline CDR1 and CDR2: GTSNPN and SVGIG (reference sequence). CDR3 sequence reads: CAWSVGGGLPYGTDTQYF. CDR3 in DNA: TGTGCCTGGAGTGTAGGGGGTGGCCTCCCGTACGGCACAGATACGCAGTATTTT. The full variable domain, its missing parts supplied by reference TRBV30 and TRBJ2-3, is SQTIHQWPATLVQPVGSPLSLECTVEGTSNPNLYWYRQAAGRGLQLLFYSVGIGQISSEVPQNLSASRPQDRQFILSSKKLLLSDSGFYLCAWSVGGGLPYGTDTQYFGPGTRLTVL.

The genes are TRBV30 and TRBJ2-5; 12 nucleotides match TRBD1. Germline loops: CDR1 GTSNPN, CDR2 SVGIG (reference sequence). This CDR3 is built from 15 residues. V was clipped by 1 base and J by 5 bases; unmatched bases: 5. In DNA, the CDR3 is TGTGCCTGGAGTGGGGACAGGGGGCGCGGCGAGACCCAGTACTTC. Translation: CAWSGDRGRGETQYF.

This clone was observed many times. The chain uses TRBV7-2 and TRBJ2-6; 12 nucleotides match TRBD2. V dropped 5 bases and J dropped 12; count of bases not matched to a gene: 11. CDR3 length: 16 amino acids. Germline V gene sequence: CDR1 SGHTA, CDR2 FQGNSA. The CDR3: CASSPNRPSGGGVLTF. CDR3 sequence (DNA): TGTGCCAGCAGCCCAAACCGGCCTAGCGGGGGGGGCGTCCTGACTTTC.

The rearrangement links TRBV5-4 to TRBJ2-5; D gene uncertain. Deletions cut 0 bases from V and 2 bases from J, with 5 bases between. CDR1 SGHNT and CDR2 YYREEE come from the germline V gene (reference sequence). The CDR3 runs to 13 residues. This CDR3 reads CASSLDTQETQYF. The CDR3 bases are TGTGCCAGCAGCTTGGATACACAAGAGACCCAGTACTTC.

This clone has a handful of counts. The chain has TRBV29-1 and TRBJ1-5; possible D gene TRBD1, 6 bases. V was clipped by 4 bases and J by 0 bases, with 13 bases between them. The CDR3 loop spans 15 amino acids. The germline V gene encodes CDR1 SQVTM and CDR2 ANQGSEA. The CDR3 sequence: CSVGGGRGSNQPQHF. CDR3 nucleotides: TGCAGCGTTGGGGGTGGCAGGGGTAGCAATCAGCCCCAGCATTTT.

The J gene is TRBJ1-2, the V gene TRBV5-1; 8 positions match TRBD1. J lost 10 bases, V lost 4 bases, and 15 bases had no gene match. This CDR3 comprises 15 residues. The germline gives CDR1 SGHRS, CDR2 YFSETQ. The CDR3 loop is CASSPGQGSPSDYTF. CDR3 nucleotide sequence: TGCGCCAGCAGCCCAGGACAGGGAAGCCCCTCTGACTACACCTTC.

The chain uses TRBV6-1 and TRBJ1-5; D unresolved. The CDR3 contains 14 residues. Trimming stripped 1 base from V and 4 bases from J, with 8 bases between. CDR1 is MNHNS, CDR2 SASEGT, per germline. As DNA, the CDR3 is TGTGCCAGCAGTGAAGGGGAGCCTAATCAGCCCCAGCATTTT. Encoded protein: CASSEGEPNQPQHF.

V is TRBV9 and J is TRBJ1-2; 7 positions agree with TRBD1. This CDR3 region has 15 residues. The junction had 13 bases not matched to a gene; V was cut back by 3 bases and J by 8 bases. From germline, CDR1 is SGDLS and CDR2 YYNGEE. The CDR3 loop reads CASSARQGKALGYTF. CDR3 sequence (DNA): TGTGCCAGCAGCGCCCGACAGGGAAAGGCCTTGGGCTACACCTTC.

The V gene is TRBV7-2, the J gene TRBJ2-3, with a tentative D call TRBD2 (6 bases). V lost 5 bases to trimming and J lost 6 bases, with 15 bases between them. This CDR3 has 14 amino acids. Germline V gene sequence: CDR1 SGHTA, CDR2 FQGNSA. The CDR3 DNA reads TGTGCCAGCAGCCTCGGGCGGGGTGGGGATACGCAGTATTTT. This codes for CASSLGRGGDTQYF.

V usage is TRBV2 and J usage is TRBJ2-4; D is perhaps TRBD1 (5 bases). CDR1 SNHLY and CDR2 FYNNEI come from the germline V gene. The CDR3 is 14 amino acids. Deletions cut 7 bases from V and 3 bases from J, with 13 bases between. This CDR3 is CASKLDRIKNIQYF. Here the CDR3 DNA reads TGTGCCAGCAAGTTAGACAGAATCAAAAACATTCAGTACTTC.

This clone was counted between two and nine times. The chain has TRBV10-2 and TRBJ1-5; no reliable D call. CDR3 length: 15 residues. Trimming took 2 bases from V and 5 from J, leaving 13 bases between them. Germline CDR1 reads WSHSY; CDR2 reads SAAADI. The CDR3 nucleotides are TGCGCCAGCAGTGAGGACCCCGAGGGTGATCAGCCCCAGCATTTT. Its translation is CASSEDPEGDQPQHF.

This clone showed up just once. The V gene is TRBV6-1, the J gene TRBJ1-2; D possibly corresponds to TRBD1 (5 bases). Trimming left V 3 bases short and J 8 bases short, with 10 bases between. The V gene's germline CDR1 is MNHNS and CDR2 SASEGT. The CDR3 is 12 residues long. CDR3 in amino acids: CASSDGGVGYTF. CDR3 sequence (DNA): TGTGCCAGCAGTGATGGGGGGGTCGGCTACACCTTC.

The genes are TRBV5-1 and TRBJ1-4; D is undetermined. Germline CDR1 reads SGHRS; CDR2 reads YFSETQ. With 2 bases removed from V and 8 bases from J, the gap between germline ends came to 16 bases. This CDR3 is built from 15 residues. The CDR3 reads CASSFLGDEGEKLFF. The CDR3 region has the DNA TGCGCCAGCAGCTTCCTCGGGGATGAGGGCGAAAAACTGTTTTTT. The full variable domain, rest sourced from reference TRBV5-1 and TRBJ1-4, is KAGVTQTPRYLIKTRGQQVTLSCSPISGHRSVSWYQQTPGQGLQFLFEYFSETQRNKGNFPGRFSGRQFSNSRSEMNVSTLELGDSALYLCASSFLGDEGEKLFFGSGTQLSVL.

The V and J genes are TRBV2 and TRBJ2-3, with 7 bases matching TRBD2. CDR1 is SNHLY and CDR2 is FYNNEI in the germline V gene. The CDR3 has 14 residues. The J segment lost 2 bases and the V segment lost 9 bases, leaving 8 bases of the junction unmatched. As DNA, the CDR3 is TGTGCCAGAGCACGGGGAGGGGACACAGATACGCAGTATTTT. Translation: CARARGGDTDTQYF.

The J gene is TRBJ2-5, the V gene TRBV5-6; weak D call: TRBD2 (6 bases). Deletions cut 6 bases from V and 2 bases from J, with 20 bases between. Germline-derived CDR1 and CDR2 are SGHDT and YYEEEE. The CDR3 runs 16 residues. CDR3 sequence reads: CASTYFGGVTQETQYF. The DNA for the CDR3 is TGTGCCAGCACCTATTTCGGAGGGGTTACACAAGAGACCCAGTACTTC.